Listed below are T cell receptor beta chains from one sample, sequenced in a study of T cell responses to AZD1222 COVID-19 vaccine. The table came from immunoSEQ multiplex PCR; TCRdb's copy has only in-frame clones and leaves some out. The sample lists 150,000 to 200,000 clones, about 94% seen once, with 7.5% to 10% in the top ten. Here the sequenced sample was peripheral blood, taken on day 0 of AZD1222 vaccination. The receptors derive from an adult in good health. CDR3s include the opening cysteine and the closing phenylalanine or tryptophan. D genes are given only for firm matches. Clone size is given for some rows only: seen once, a few or many times, or a class if the clone is expanded.

V: TRBV4-1
size: NA
D: NA
J: TRBJ1-5
CDR3: CASSQGGAGQPQHF
DNA: TGCGCCAGCAGCCAAGGGGGGGCAGGTCAGCCCCAGCATTTT

V: TRBV5-1
size: NA
D: NA
J: TRBJ2-2
CDR3: CASSVTGELFF
DNA: TGCGCCAGCAGCGTCACCGGGGAGCTGTTTTTT

V: TRBV23-1
size: NA
D: TRBD2
J: TRBJ2-5
CDR3: CASSRPSPGLARETQYF
DNA: TGCGCCAGCAGTCGCCCCTCCCCGGGACTAGCGAGAGAGACCCAGTACTTC

V: TRBV27
size: few
D: NA
J: TRBJ1-2
CDR3: CASSLTRPTGYGYTF
DNA: TGTGCCAGCAGTTTAACGCGGCCTACTGGGTATGGCTACACCTTC

V: TRBV3-1/TRBV3-2
size: NA
D: TRBD2
J: TRBJ2-4
CDR3: CASSQTLTVGLDENIQYF
DNA: TGTGCCAGCAGCCAAACCCTAACTGTCGGACTAGATGAGAACATTCAGTACTTC

V: TRBV7-2
size: NA
D: TRBD1
J: TRBJ1-6
CDR3: CASSSRQGSPLHF
DNA: TGTGCCAGCAGCTCAAGACAGGGCTCACCCCTCCACTTT

V: TRBV5-6
size: NA
D: TRBD2
J: TRBJ2-7
CDR3: CASSLERGLGQYF
DNA: TGTGCCAGCAGCTTGGAGCGGGGTCTCGGGCAGTACTTC

V: TRBV4-1
size: NA
D: NA
J: TRBJ2-5
CDR3: CASSQDEGLETQYF
DNA: TGCGCCAGCAGCCAAGATGAGGGGTTGGAGACCCAGTACTTC

V: TRBV6-5
size: NA
D: NA
J: TRBJ1-1
CDR3: CASSGGHFMTEAFF
DNA: TGTGCCAGCAGCGGGGGGCACTTCATGACTGAAGCTTTCTTT

V: TRBV11-2
size: NA
D: NA
J: TRBJ2-4
CDR3: CASSASAGLAKNIQYF
DNA: TGTGCCAGCAGCGCTTCTGCGGGGCTAGCCAAAAACATTCAGTACTTC

V: TRBV14
size: NA
D: NA
J: TRBJ1-2
CDR3: CASSQDLEYGYTF
DNA: TGTGCCAGCAGCCAAGATTTGGAGTATGGCTACACCTTC

V: TRBV5-1
size: NA
D: TRBD2
J: TRBJ2-7
CDR3: CASRLAGGREQYF
DNA: TGCGCCAGCAGGCTAGCGGGAGGGCGGGAGCAGTACTTC

V: TRBV28
size: NA
D: NA
J: TRBJ2-7
CDR3: CASSIPSGANEQYF
DNA: TGTGCCAGCAGTATTCCCTCAGGGGCCAACGAGCAGTACTTC

V: TRBV18
size: NA
D: NA
J: TRBJ1-5
CDR3: CASSPSEGSNQPQHF
DNA: TGTGCCAGCTCACCCTCGGAAGGAAGCAATCAGCCCCAGCATTTT

V: TRBV4-1
size: NA
D: TRBD1
J: TRBJ2-7
CDR3: CASSQEGQTYEQYF
DNA: TGCGCCAGCAGCCAAGAGGGACAGACCTACGAGCAGTACTTC

V: TRBV3-1/TRBV3-2
size: once
D: TRBD1
J: TRBJ2-2
CDR3: CASRRDSTNTGELFF
DNA: TGTGCCAGCAGGAGGGACAGTACGAACACCGGGGAGCTGTTTTTT

V: TRBV5-1
size: NA
D: NA
J: TRBJ2-5
CDR3: CASSLAGGHGETQYF
DNA: TGCGCCAGCAGCTTGGCGGGGGGCCATGGAGAGACCCAGTACTTC

V: TRBV15
size: NA
D: TRBD1
J: TRBJ2-2
CDR3: CATVPGQGPTGELFF
DNA: TGTGCCACCGTACCGGGACAGGGGCCCACCGGGGAGCTGTTTTTT

V: TRBV11-2
size: once
D: NA
J: TRBJ1-5
CDR3: CASSLGGTGNQPQHF
DNA: TGTGCCAGCAGCTTAGGGGGGACCGGCAATCAGCCCCAGCATTTT

V: TRBV28
size: once
D: NA
J: TRBJ1-5
CDR3: CASSLPVGTQHF
DNA: TGTGCCAGCAGTTTGCCCGTGGGGACCCAGCATTTT

V: TRBV28
size: NA
D: NA
J: TRBJ1-2
CDR3: CASKLSYGYTF
DNA: TGTGCCAGCAAGCTGTCCTATGGCTACACCTTC

V: TRBV13
size: NA
D: NA
J: TRBJ2-7
CDR3: CASSTGRSSYEQYF
DNA: TGTGCCAGCAGCACGGGACGGTCCTCCTACGAGCAGTACTTC

V: TRBV5-4
size: once
D: NA
J: TRBJ1-1
CDR3: CASSSGPARITEAFF
DNA: TGTGCCAGCAGCTCCGGACCAGCGAGAATCACTGAAGCTTTCTTT

V: TRBV24-1
size: NA
D: NA
J: TRBJ2-6
CDR3: CATSDSTLPVGANVLTF
DNA: TGTGCCACCAGTGATTCGACCCTGCCGGTTGGGGCCAACGTCCTGACTTTC

V: TRBV30
size: NA
D: NA
J: TRBJ2-5
CDR3: CAWSVSPQSGTQYF
DNA: TGTGCCTGGAGTGTAAGCCCACAGAGTGGGACCCAGTACTTC

V: TRBV2
size: NA
D: TRBD2
J: TRBJ2-1
CDR3: CASSEERGAYNEQFF
DNA: TGTGCCAGCAGTGAGGAGCGGGGGGCCTACAATGAGCAGTTCTTC

V: TRBV7-6
size: once
D: TRBD1
J: TRBJ2-2
CDR3: CASSSPGTGIVRMAGELFF
DNA: TGTGCCAGCAGCTCCCCCGGGACAGGGATTGTTCGTATGGCCGGGGAGCTGTTTTTT

V: TRBV7-3
size: NA
D: NA
J: TRBJ2-1
CDR3: CASSLYGQYNEQFF
DNA: TGTGCCAGCAGCTTGTACGGACAATACAATGAGCAGTTCTTC

V: TRBV5-1
size: NA
D: NA
J: TRBJ1-2
CDR3: CASSQQGARGYTF
DNA: TGCGCCAGCAGTCAGCAGGGAGCGAGGGGCTACACCTTC

V: TRBV21-1
size: NA
D: NA
J: TRBJ2-7
CDR3: CASSKVHEPPYEQYF
DNA: TGTGCCAGCAGCAAAGTGCACGAACCTCCCTACGAGCAGTACTTC

V: TRBV9
size: NA
D: NA
J: TRBJ2-3
CDR3: CASSVEVGGDWVTDTQYF
DNA: TGTGCCAGCAGCGTAGAGGTCGGAGGCGACTGGGTCACAGATACGCAGTATTTT

V: TRBV7-2
size: NA
D: TRBD1
J: TRBJ1-2
CDR3: CASSLGTGVNGYTF
DNA: TGTGCCAGCAGCCTAGGGACAGGGGTAAATGGCTACACCTTC

V: TRBV5-6
size: NA
D: NA
J: TRBJ2-5
CDR3: CASSSYSRGEGETQYF
DNA: TGTGCCAGCAGCTCATACTCCAGGGGAGAAGGGGAGACCCAGTACTTC

V: TRBV7-9
size: NA
D: TRBD1
J: TRBJ2-7
CDR3: CASSLAGTGVREQYF
DNA: TGTGCCAGCAGCTTAGCCGGGACAGGAGTCCGCGAGCAGTACTTC

V: TRBV6-6
size: NA
D: NA
J: TRBJ1-2
CDR3: CASSLLAGYGYTF
DNA: TGTGCCAGCAGTTTACTCGCAGGGTATGGCTACACCTTC

V: TRBV7-2
size: NA
D: NA
J: TRBJ2-5
CDR3: CASSLVGTRKPKETQYF
DNA: TGTGCCAGCAGCTTAGTTGGGACGAGAAAACCAAAAGAGACCCAGTACTTC

V: TRBV20-1
size: NA
D: NA
J: TRBJ2-5
CDR3: CSASGGVAGEEETQYF
DNA: TGCAGTGCTAGTGGGGGCGTGGCGGGAGAAGAAGAGACCCAGTACTTC

V: TRBV9
size: NA
D: TRBD1
J: TRBJ2-2
CDR3: CASSEHYYPGQGHTGELFF
DNA: TGTGCCAGCAGCGAACACTATTATCCGGGACAGGGGCACACCGGGGAGCTGTTTTTT

V: TRBV6-1
size: NA
D: TRBD1
J: TRBJ2-7
CDR3: CASSEAPDRGREQYF
DNA: TGTGCCAGCAGTGAAGCACCGGACAGGGGGCGGGAGCAGTACTTC

V: TRBV21-1
size: NA
D: NA
J: TRBJ2-2
CDR3: CASSKTGVAGELFF
DNA: TGTGCCAGCAGCAAAACGGGCGTGGCCGGGGAGCTGTTTTTT

V: TRBV19
size: NA
D: TRBD2
J: TRBJ2-1
CDR3: CASSMGLAGGYEQFF
DNA: TGTGCCAGTAGTATGGGACTAGCGGGAGGCTATGAGCAGTTCTTC

V: TRBV6-2/TRBV6-3
size: NA
D: NA
J: TRBJ2-7
CDR3: CASSLTRYYEQYF
DNA: TGTGCCAGCAGTTTGACACGCTACTACGAGCAGTACTTC

V: TRBV19
size: NA
D: NA
J: TRBJ2-2
CDR3: CASSYRGPTGELFF
DNA: TGTGCCAGTAGTTACCGGGGGCCTACCGGGGAGCTGTTTTTT

V: TRBV18
size: NA
D: TRBD2
J: TRBJ2-7
CDR3: CASSPLAGPSYEQYF
DNA: TGTGCCAGCTCACCCTTAGCGGGCCCTTCCTACGAGCAGTACTTC

V: TRBV6-5
size: NA
D: TRBD2
J: TRBJ2-5
CDR3: CASSPGLAGQETQYF
DNA: TGTGCCAGCAGCCCCGGACTAGCCGGACAAGAGACCCAGTACTTC

V: TRBV3-1/TRBV3-2
size: NA
D: TRBD2
J: TRBJ2-7
CDR3: CASSQEGTSVLPDEQYF
DNA: TGTGCCAGCAGCCAGGAGGGGACTAGCGTCCTTCCCGACGAGCAGTACTTC

V: TRBV9
size: NA
D: TRBD1
J: TRBJ2-2
CDR3: CASSVRDRVFTGELFF
DNA: TGTGCCAGCAGCGTCCGGGACAGAGTTTTCACCGGGGAGCTGTTTTTT

V: TRBV5-6
size: NA
D: TRBD2
J: TRBJ2-7
CDR3: CASSWLGTSRSYEQYF
DNA: TGTGCCAGCAGCTGGCTGGGGACTAGTCGTTCCTACGAGCAGTACTTC

V: TRBV30
size: NA
D: NA
J: TRBJ2-7
CDR3: CAWSRQDLYEQYF
DNA: TGTGCCTGGAGTAGACAGGACCTCTACGAGCAGTACTTC

V: TRBV6-5
size: NA
D: NA
J: TRBJ2-7
CDR3: CASAGLNWEQYF
DNA: TGTGCCAGCGCGGGACTCAACTGGGAGCAGTACTTC

V: TRBV6-4
size: NA
D: TRBD2
J: TRBJ2-3
CDR3: CASSSLAGDADTQYF
DNA: TGTGCCAGCAGTTCATTAGCGGGAGACGCAGATACGCAGTATTTT